This TCR beta chain was identified in a study of monozygotic twins with inflammatory bowel disease. Blood samples measuring approximately 2.3 ml were taken per donor. The authors ran two nested PCRs of 16 and 9 cycles on TCRalpha and TCRbeta cDNA. For each CDR3 protein, TCRdb gives one entry from its re-call of the 5' RACE reads, without DNA. The sample holds approximately 140,000 distinct CDR3 sequences. This CDR3 comprises 15 residues. The germline V gene has CDR1 LNHNV and CDR2 YYDKDF (reference sequence). Sequenced input: blood. This TCR was sampled from a human donor with ulcerative colitis or Crohn's disease, or a healthy co-twin of an affected twin (not recorded which). V and J are TRBV15 and TRBJ2-7. The CDR3 protein is CATSIGKESSYEQYF.